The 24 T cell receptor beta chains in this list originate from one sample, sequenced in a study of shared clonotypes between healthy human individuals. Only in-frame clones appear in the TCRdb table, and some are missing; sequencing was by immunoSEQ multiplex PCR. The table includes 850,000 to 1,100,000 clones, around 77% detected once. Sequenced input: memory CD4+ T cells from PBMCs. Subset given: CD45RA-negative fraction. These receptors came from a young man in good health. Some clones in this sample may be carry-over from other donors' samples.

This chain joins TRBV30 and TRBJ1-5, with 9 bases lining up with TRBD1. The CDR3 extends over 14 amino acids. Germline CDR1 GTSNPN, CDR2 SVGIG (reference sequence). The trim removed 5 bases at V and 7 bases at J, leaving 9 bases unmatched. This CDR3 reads CAWGDRVEGQPQHF. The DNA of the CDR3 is TGTGCCTGGGGGGACAGGGTTGAGGGGCAGCCCCAGCATTTT.

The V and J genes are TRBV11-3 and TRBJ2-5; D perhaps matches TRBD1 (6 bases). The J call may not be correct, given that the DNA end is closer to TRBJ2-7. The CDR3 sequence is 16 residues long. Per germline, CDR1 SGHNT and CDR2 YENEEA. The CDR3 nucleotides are TGTGCCAGCAGCCGCGGTCAGGGGAGCGGTATCGGCGAGCAGTACTTC. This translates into CASSRGQGSGIGEQYF.

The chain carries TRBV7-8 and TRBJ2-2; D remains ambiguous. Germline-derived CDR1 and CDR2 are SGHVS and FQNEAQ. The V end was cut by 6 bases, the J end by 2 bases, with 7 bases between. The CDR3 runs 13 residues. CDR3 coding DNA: TGTGCCAGCAGTAACTTAAACACCGGGGAGCTGTTTTTT. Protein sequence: CASSNLNTGELFF.

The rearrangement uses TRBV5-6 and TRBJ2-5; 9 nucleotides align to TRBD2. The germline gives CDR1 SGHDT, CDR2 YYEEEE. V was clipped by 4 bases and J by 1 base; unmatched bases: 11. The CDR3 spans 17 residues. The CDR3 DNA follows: TGTGCCAGCAGCCTGATAGTAGGACTAGCGAGCCAAGAGACCCAGTACTTC. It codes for CASSLIVGLASQETQYF.

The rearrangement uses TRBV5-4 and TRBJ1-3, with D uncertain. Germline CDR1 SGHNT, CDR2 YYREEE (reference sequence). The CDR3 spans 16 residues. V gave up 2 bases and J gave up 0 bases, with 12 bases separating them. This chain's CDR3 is CASSFSPGSSGNTIYF. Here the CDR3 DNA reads TGTGCCAGCAGCTTCAGTCCCGGAAGCTCTGGAAACACCATATATTTT. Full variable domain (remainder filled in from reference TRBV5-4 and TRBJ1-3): ETGVTQSPTHLIKTRGQQVTLRCSSQSGHNTVSWYQQALGQGPQFIFQYYREEENGRGNFPPRFSGLQFPNYSSELNVNALELDDSALYLCASSFSPGSSGNTIYFGEGSWLTVV.

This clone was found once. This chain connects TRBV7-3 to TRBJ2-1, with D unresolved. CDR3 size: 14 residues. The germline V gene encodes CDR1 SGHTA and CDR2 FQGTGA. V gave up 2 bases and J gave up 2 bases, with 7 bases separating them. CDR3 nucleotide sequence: TGTGCCAGCAGCTTAGGTGGGACCTACAATGAGCAGTTCTTC. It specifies CASSLGGTYNEQFF.

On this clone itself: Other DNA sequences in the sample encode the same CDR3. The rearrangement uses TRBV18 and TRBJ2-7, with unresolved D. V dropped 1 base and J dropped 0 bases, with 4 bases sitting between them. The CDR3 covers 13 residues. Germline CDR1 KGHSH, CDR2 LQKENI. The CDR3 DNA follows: TGTGCCAGCTCACCACTTAGCTCCTACGAGCAGTACTTC. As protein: CASSPLSSYEQYF.

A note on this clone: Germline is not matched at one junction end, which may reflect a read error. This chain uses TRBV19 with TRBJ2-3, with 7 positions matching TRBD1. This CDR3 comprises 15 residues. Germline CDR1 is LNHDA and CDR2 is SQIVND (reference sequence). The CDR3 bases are TGTGCCGGTAGTAGATTCGAGGGACAGACAGATACGCAGTATTTT. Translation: CAGSRFEGQTDTQYF.

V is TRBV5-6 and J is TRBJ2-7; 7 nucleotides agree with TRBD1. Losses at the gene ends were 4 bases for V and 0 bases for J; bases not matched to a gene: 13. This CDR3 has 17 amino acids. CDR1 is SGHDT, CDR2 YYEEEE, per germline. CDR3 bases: TGTGCCAGCAGCCCCAGACCCGGACAGGACTTCTCCTACGAGCAGTACTTC. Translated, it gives CASSPRPGQDFSYEQYF.

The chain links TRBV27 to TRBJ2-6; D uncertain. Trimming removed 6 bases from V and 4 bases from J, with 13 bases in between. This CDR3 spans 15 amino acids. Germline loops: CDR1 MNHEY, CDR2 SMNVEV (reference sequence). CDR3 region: CASRPKLSGANVLTF. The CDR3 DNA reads TGTGCCAGCAGGCCGAAACTTTCGGGGGCCAACGTCCTGACTTTC.

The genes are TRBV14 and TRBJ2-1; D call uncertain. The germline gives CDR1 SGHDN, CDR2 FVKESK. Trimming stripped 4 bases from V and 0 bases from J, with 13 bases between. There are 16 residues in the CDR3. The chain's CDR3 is CASSRVSGSSYNEQFF. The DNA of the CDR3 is TGTGCCAGCAGCCGAGTATCGGGCAGCTCCTACAATGAGCAGTTCTTC.

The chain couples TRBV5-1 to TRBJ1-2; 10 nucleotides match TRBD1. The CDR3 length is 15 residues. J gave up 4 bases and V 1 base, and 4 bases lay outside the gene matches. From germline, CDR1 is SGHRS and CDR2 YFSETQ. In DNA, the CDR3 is TGCGCCAGCAGCTTGAGACAGGGGGCAGGCTATGGCTACACCTTC. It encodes CASSLRQGAGYGYTF.

As DNA, the CDR3 is TGTGCCAGTACCGACTCCTCCGCCCGAGGCCACGAGCAGTACTTC. Translated, it gives CASTDSSARGHEQYF. J is TRBJ2-7 and V is TRBV19; no clear D. The V end was cut by 7 bases, the J end by 5 bases, with 21 bases between. The CDR3 is 15 amino acids. Germline values: CDR1 LNHDA, CDR2 SQIVND (reference sequence).

The DNA for the CDR3 is TGTGCCAGCAGCGTGCGAGCGGGAGGGGCCACAGATACGCAGTATTTT. It encodes CASSVRAGGATDTQYF. The chain has TRBV5-4 and TRBJ2-3, with 10 positions matching TRBD2. This CDR3 has 16 amino acids. With 4 bases clipped from V and 2 bases from J, the junction kept 7 bases outside the gene matches. Germline loops: CDR1 SGHNT, CDR2 YYREEE (reference sequence). Supplemented by reference TRBV5-4 and TRBJ2-3, the full variable domain reads ETGVTQSPTHLIKTRGQQVTLRCSSQSGHNTVSWYQQALGQGPQFIFQYYREEENGRGNFPPRFSGLQFPNYSSELNVNALELDDSALYLCASSVRAGGATDTQYFGPGTRLTVL.

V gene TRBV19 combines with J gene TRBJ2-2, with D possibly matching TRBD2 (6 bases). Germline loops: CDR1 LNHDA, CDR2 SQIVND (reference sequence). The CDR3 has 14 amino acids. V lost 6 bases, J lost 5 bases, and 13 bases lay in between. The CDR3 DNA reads TGTGCCAGTAGCTCCGGGACTCCGACCGGGGAGCTGTTTTTT. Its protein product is CASSSGTPTGELFF.

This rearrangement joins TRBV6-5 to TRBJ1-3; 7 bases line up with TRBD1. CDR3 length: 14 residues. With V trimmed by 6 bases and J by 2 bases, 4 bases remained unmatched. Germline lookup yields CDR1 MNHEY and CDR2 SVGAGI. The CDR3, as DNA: TGTGCCAGCAGAATTACAGGGGCTGGAAACACCATATATTTT. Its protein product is CASRITGAGNTIYF.

CDR3 nucleotides: TGTGCCAGCAGCCCCCAGGGGCGCGGGACTCACGGAAACACCATATATTTT. Its translation is CASSPQGRGTHGNTIYF. The V call is TRBV9, the J call TRBJ1-3, with a weak D call TRBD1 (6 bases). Germline CDR1 and CDR2: SGDLS and YYNGEE. Trimming shortened V by 4 bases and J by 4 bases, and 21 bases separated the two germline ends. The CDR3 contains 17 residues.

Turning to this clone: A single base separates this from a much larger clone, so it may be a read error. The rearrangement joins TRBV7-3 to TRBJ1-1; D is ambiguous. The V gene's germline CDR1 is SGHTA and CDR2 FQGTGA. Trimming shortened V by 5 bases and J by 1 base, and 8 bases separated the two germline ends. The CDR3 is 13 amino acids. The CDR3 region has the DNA TGTGCCAGCAGCCGACGGAAGAACACTGAAGCTTTCTTT. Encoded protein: CASSRRKNTEAFF.

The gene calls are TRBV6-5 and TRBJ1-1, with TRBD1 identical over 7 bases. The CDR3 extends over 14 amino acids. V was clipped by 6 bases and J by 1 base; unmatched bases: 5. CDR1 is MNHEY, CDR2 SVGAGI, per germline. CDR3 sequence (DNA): TGTGCCAGCAGACCGTGGACAGGGAACACTGAAGCTTTCTTT. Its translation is CASRPWTGNTEAFF.

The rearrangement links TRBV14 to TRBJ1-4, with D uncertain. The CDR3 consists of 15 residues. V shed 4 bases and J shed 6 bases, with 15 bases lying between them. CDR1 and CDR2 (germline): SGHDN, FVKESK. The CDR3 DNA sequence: TGTGCCAGCAGCCCCGTAATGAGCAACGATGAAAAACTGTTTTTT. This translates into CASSPVMSNDEKLFF.

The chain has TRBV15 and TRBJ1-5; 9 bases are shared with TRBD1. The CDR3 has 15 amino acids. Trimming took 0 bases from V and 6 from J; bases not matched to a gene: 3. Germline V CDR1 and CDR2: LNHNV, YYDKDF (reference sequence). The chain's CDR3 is CATSRETGGGQPQHF. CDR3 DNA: TGTGCCACCAGCAGAGAAACAGGGGGCGGTCAGCCCCAGCATTTT. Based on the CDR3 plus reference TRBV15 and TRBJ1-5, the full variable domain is DAMVIQNPRYQVTQFGKPVTLSCSQTLNHNVMYWYQQKSSQAPKLLFHYYDKDFNNEADTPDNFQSRRPNTSFCFLDIRSPGLGDTAMYLCATSRETGGGQPQHFGDGTRLSIL.

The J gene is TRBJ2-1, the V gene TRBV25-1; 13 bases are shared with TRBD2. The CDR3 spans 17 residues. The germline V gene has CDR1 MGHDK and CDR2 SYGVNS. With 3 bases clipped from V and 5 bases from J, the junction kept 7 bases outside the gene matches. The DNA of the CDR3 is TGTGCCAGCAGTGATCCGGGACTAGCGGGAATCGACAATGAGCAGTTCTTC. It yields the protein CASSDPGLAGIDNEQFF.

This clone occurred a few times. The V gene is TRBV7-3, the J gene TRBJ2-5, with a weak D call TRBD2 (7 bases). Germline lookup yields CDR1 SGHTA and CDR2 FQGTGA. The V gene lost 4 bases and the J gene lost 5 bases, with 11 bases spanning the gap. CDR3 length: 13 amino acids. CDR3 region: CASSSGGRETQYF. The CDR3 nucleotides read TGTGCCAGCAGCTCCGGGGGGCGGGAGACCCAGTACTTC.

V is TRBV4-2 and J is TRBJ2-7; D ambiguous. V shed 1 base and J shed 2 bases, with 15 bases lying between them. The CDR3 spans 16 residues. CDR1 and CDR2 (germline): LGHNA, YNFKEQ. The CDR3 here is CASSQVGYRTAYEQYF. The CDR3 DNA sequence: TGTGCCAGCAGCCAAGTAGGCTATAGGACGGCCTACGAGCAGTACTTC.